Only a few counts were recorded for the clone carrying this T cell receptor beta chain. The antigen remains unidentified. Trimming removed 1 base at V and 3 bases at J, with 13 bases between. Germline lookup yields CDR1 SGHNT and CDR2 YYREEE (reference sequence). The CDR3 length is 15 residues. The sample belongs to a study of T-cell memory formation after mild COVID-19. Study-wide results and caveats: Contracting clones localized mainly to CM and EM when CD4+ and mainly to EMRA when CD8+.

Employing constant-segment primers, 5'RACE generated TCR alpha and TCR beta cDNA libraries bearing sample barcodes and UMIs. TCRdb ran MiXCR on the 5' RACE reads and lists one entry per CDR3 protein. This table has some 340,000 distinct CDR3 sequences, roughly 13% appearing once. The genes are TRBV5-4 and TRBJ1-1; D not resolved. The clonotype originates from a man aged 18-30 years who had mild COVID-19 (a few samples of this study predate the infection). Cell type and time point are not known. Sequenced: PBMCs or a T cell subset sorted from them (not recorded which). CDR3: CASSLREGVDTEAFF. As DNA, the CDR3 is TGTGCCAGCAGCTTGCGGGAGGGTGTGGACACTGAAGCTTTCTTT.